This TCR beta chain originates from a study of beta chain features in type 1 diabetes. Every isolated RNA sample was fully reverse transcribed, so sequencing captured expressed TCRB transcripts. The method was immunoSEQ multiplex PCR; TCRdb's version includes in-frame clones alone and lacks a portion of them. The sample lists hundreds of thousands of clones, approximately 12% seen once, with under 0.02% in the top ten. This clone was seen only a few times. Every donor had blood drawn once into heparin, around 120 mL on average. Sorting that relied on CD45RO/CCR7/CD25/CD127/CD95/CD27 yielded CD4+ naive, central memory, regulatory and stem cell-like memory cells. Purity (above 95%) was reached by all sorted populations. Germline V CDR1 and CDR2: GTSNPN, SVGIG (reference sequence). The CDR3 sequence is 11 residues long. V shed 6 bases, J shed 6 bases, and the junction held 4 bases outside the gene matches.

The sequenced sample consisted of naive CD4+ T cells from blood. This receptor was identified in a man aged 18 to 30 in good health. J is TRBJ1-2 and V is TRBV30, with 7 bases lining up with TRBD1. The CDR3 region has the DNA TGTGCCTGCGACAGGGCGGATGGCTACACCTTC. Translating gives CACDRADGYTF.